This TCR beta chain was retrieved from a study of shared clonotypes between healthy human individuals. Broader study findings: Tissues were not sampled, only blood, and their repertoires likely differ.

Only in-frame clones appear in the TCRdb table, and some are missing; sequencing was by immunoSEQ multiplex PCR. The sample lists fewer than 600,000 clones; around 78% were seen once. Genomic DNA from unsorted samples was obtained from around 99 million PBMCs (per sample). Regarding this clone: Its target is not known. A read error is possible here, since a much larger clone lies one base away. Other DNA variants within this sample encode the same CDR3.

The TCR sequence derives from a middle-aged woman in good health. Some clones in this sample may be carry-over from other donors' samples. Specimen: PBMCs.

This chain's CDR3 is CASSLAGETQYF. The CDR3 coding sequence is TGTGCCAGCAGCTTGGCCGGAGAGACCCAGTACTTC. The rearrangement uses TRBV5-4 and TRBJ2-5, with no clear D. This CDR3 is 12 amino acids long. The ends were cut back, 0 bases at V and 4 bases at J, with 4 bases in the middle. Germline-derived CDR1 and CDR2 are SGHNT and YYREEE (reference sequence).